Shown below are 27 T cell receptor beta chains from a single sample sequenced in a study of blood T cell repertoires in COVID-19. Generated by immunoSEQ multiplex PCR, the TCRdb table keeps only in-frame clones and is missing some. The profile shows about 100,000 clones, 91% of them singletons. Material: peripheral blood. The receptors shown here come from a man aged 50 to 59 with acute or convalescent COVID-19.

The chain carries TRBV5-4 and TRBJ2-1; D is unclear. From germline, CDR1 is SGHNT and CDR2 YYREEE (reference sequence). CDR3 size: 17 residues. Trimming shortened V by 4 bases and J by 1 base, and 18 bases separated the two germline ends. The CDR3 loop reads CASSPRINSISYNEQFF. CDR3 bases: TGTGCCAGCAGCCCGCGGATAAACTCGATATCCTACAATGAGCAGTTCTTC. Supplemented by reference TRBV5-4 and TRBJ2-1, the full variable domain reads ETGVTQSPTHLIKTRGQQVTLRCSSQSGHNTVSWYQQALGQGPQFIFQYYREEENGRGNFPPRFSGLQFPNYSSELNVNALELDDSALYLCASSPRINSISYNEQFFGPGTRLTVL.

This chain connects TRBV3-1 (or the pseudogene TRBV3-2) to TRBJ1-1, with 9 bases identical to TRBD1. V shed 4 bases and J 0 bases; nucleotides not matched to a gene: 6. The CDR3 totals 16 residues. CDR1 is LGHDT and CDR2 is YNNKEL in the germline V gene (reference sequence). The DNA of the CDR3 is TGTGCCAGCAGCCCCCGGGACAGGGTGATGAACACTGAAGCTTTCTTT. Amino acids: CASSPRDRVMNTEAFF.

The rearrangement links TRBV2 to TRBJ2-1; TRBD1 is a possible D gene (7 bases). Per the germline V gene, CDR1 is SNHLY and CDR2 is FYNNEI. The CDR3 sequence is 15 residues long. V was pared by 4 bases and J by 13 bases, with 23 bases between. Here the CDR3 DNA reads TGTGCCAGCAGTGGGGAGGCAGGGGGACCTTCGTCTCAGTTCTTC. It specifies CASSGEAGGPSSQFF.

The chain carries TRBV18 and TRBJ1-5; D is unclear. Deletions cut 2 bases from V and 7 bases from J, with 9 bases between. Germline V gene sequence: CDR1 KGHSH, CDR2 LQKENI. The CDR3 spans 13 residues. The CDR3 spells CASSPSFRQPQHF. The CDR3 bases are TGTGCCAGCTCACCAAGCTTCCGACAGCCCCAGCATTTT.

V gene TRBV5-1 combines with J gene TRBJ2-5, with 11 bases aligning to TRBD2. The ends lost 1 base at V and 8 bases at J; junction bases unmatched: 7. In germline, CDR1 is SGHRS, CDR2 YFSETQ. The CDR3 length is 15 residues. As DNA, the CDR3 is TGCGCCAGCAGCTTGCTGGGGACTAGCGGCCTAACCCAGTACTTC. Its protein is CASSLLGTSGLTQYF. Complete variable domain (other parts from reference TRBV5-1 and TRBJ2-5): KAGVTQTPRYLIKTRGQQVTLSCSPISGHRSVSWYQQTPGQGLQFLFEYFSETQRNKGNFPGRFSGRQFSNSRSEMNVSTLELGDSALYLCASSLLGTSGLTQYFGPGTRLLVL.

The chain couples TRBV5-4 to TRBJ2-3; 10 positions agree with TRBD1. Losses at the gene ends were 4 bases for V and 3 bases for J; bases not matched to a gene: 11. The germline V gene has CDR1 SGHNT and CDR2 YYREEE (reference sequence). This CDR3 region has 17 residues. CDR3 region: CASSQSRDRGKTDTQYF. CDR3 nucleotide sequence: TGTGCCAGCAGCCAATCCCGGGACAGGGGAAAGACAGATACGCAGTATTTT.

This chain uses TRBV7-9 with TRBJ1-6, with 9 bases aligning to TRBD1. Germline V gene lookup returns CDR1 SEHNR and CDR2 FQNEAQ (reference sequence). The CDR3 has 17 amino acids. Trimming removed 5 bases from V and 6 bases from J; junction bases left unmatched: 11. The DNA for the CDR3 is TGTGCCAGCAGCCGACGTCGCGGGACAGGGACTAATTCACCCCTCCACTTT. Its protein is CASSRRRGTGTNSPLHF.

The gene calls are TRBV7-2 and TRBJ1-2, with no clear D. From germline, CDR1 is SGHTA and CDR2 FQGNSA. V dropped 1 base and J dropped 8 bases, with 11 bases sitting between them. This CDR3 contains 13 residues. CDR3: CASSLVPRGGYTF. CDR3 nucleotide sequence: TGTGCCAGCAGCTTAGTCCCTCGGGGAGGCTACACCTTC.

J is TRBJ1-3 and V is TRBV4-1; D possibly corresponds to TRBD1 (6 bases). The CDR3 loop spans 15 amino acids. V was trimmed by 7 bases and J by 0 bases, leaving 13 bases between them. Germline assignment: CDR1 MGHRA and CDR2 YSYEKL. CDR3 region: CASKDSLSSGNTIYF. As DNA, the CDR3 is TGCGCCAGCAAGGACAGCCTGAGCTCTGGAAACACCATATATTTT.

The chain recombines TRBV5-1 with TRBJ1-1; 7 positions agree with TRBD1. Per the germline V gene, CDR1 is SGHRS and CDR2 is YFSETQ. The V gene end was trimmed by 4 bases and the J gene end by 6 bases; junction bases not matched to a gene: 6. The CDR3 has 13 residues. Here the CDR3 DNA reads TGCGCCAGCAGCAAGGGGGCGTTAGCTGAAGCTTTCTTT. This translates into CASSKGALAEAFF. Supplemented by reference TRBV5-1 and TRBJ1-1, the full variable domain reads KAGVTQTPRYLIKTRGQQVTLSCSPISGHRSVSWYQQTPGQGLQFLFEYFSETQRNKGNFPGRFSGRQFSNSRSEMNVSTLELGDSALYLCASSKGALAEAFFGQGTRLTVV.

DNA for the CDR3: TGTGCCAGTAGTATGGGCGGGACTGAGTCTATAAGCGGCTACACCTTC. It specifies CASSMGGTESISGYTF. The rearrangement links TRBV19 to TRBJ1-2, with D possibly matching TRBD1 (5 bases). Germline V gene data show CDR1 as LNHDA and CDR2 as SQIVND (reference sequence). V was cut by 3 bases and J by 8 bases, with 22 bases left in between. The CDR3 totals 16 residues. Full variable domain (outside the CDR3, taken from reference TRBV19 and TRBJ1-2): DGGITQSPKYLFRKEGQNVTLSCEQNLNHDAMYWYRQDPGQGLRLIYYSQIVNDFQKGDIAEGYSVSREKKESFPLTVTSAQKNPTAFYLCASSMGGTESISGYTFGSGTRLTVV.

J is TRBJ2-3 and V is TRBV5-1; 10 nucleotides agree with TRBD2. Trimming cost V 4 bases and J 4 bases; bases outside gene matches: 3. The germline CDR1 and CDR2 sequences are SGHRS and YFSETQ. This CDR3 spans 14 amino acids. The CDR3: CASSASGGADTQYF. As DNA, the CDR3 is TGCGCCAGCAGCGCCAGCGGGGGGGCAGATACGCAGTATTTT.

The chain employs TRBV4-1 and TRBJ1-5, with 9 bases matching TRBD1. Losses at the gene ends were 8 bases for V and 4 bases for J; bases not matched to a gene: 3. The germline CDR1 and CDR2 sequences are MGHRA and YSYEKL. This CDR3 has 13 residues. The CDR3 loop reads CASGGTGNQPQHF. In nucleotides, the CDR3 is TGCGCCAGCGGCGGGACAGGGAATCAGCCCCAGCATTTT.

Here the CDR3 DNA reads TGTGCCACCAGTGATGCAGAGGGCGGCCAAGAGACCCAGTACTTC. It encodes CATSDAEGGQETQYF. J is TRBJ2-5 and V is TRBV24-1; TRBD2 might be the D (5 bases). Per germline, CDR1 KGHDR and CDR2 SFDVKD. The CDR3 is made up of 15 amino acids. The ends were cut back, 3 bases at V and 1 base at J, with 11 bases in the middle.

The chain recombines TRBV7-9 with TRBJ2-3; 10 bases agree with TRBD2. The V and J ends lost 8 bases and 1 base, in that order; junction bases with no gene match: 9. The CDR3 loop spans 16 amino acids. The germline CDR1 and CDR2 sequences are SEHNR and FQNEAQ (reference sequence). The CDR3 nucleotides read TGTGCCAGCGGTGCTAGCGGGGGTATGGGCACAGATACGCAGTATTTT. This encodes CASGASGGMGTDTQYF.

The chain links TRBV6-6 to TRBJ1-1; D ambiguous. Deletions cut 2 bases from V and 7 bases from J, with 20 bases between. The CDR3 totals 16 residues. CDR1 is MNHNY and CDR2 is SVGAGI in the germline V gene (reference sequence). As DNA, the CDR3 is TGTGCCAGCAGTTACGGGTTGACACGTTCATTGGGTGAAGCTTTCTTT. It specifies CASSYGLTRSLGEAFF.

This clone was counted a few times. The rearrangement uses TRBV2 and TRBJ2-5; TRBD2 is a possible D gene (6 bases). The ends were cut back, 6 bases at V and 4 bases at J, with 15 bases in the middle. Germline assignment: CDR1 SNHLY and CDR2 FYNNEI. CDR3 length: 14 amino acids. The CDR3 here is CASSLAWKRETQYF. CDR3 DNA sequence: TGTGCCAGCAGCCTAGCGTGGAAAAGAGAGACCCAGTACTTC.

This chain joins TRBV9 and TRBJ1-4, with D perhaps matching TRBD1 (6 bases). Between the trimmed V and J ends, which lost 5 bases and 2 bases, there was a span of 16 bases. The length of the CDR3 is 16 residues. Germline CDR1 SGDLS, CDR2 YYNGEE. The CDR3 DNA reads TGTGCCAGCAGTGTTGGGGGCTCCGGCACTAATGAAAAACTGTTTTTT. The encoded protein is CASSVGGSGTNEKLFF.

CDR3 region: CASSLTRDTEAFF. DNA of the CDR3: TGTGCCAGCTCACTGACCAGGGACACTGAAGCTTTCTTT. This chain connects TRBV18 to TRBJ1-1; a possible D gene is TRBD1 (5 bases). Germline V lookup: CDR1 KGHSH, CDR2 LQKENI. V was clipped by 4 bases and J by 3 bases, with 9 bases between them. This CDR3 is 13 amino acids long.

This CDR3 is CASIPEAVLANEKLFF. The CDR3 bases are TGTGCCAGCATCCCCGAGGCGGTTTTGGCTAATGAAAAACTGTTTTTT. The chain links TRBV11-2 to TRBJ1-4; D is unclear. V was cut by 7 bases and J by 3 bases, with 18 bases left in between. This CDR3 comprises 16 residues. Germline V gene lookup returns CDR1 SGHAT and CDR2 FQNNGV. Combining the CDR3 with reference TRBV11-2 and TRBJ1-4 gives the whole variable domain EAGVAQSPRYKIIEKRQSVAFWCNPISGHATLYWYQQILGQGPKLLIQFQNNGVVDDSQLPKDRFSAERLKGVDSTLKIQPAKLEDSAVYLCASIPEAVLANEKLFFGSGTQLSVL.

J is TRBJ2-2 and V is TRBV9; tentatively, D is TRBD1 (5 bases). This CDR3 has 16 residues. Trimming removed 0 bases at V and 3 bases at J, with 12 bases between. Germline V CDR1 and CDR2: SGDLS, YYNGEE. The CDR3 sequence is CASSVVSDSHTGELFF. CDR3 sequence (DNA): TGTGCCAGCAGCGTAGTAAGCGACAGCCACACCGGGGAGCTGTTTTTT.

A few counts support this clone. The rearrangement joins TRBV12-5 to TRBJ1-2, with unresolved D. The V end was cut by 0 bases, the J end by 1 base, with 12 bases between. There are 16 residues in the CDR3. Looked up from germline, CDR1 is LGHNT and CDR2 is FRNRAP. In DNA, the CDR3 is TGTGCTAGTGGTTTGGTAGAAGGCGGATATAACTATGGCTACACCTTC. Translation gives CASGLVEGGYNYGYTF.

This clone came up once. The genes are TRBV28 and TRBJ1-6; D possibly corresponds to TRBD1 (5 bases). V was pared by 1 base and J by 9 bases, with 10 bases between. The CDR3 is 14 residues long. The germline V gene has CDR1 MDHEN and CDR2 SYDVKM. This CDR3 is CASSLSGGPSPLHF. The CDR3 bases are TGTGCCAGCAGTTTATCGGGGGGACCTTCACCCCTCCACTTT.

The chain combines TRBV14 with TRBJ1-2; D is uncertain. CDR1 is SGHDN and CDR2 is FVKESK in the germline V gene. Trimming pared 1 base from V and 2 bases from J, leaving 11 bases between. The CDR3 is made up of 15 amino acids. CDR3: CASSQGRGPNYGYTF. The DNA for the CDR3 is TGTGCCAGCAGCCAAGGAAGAGGGCCAAACTATGGCTACACCTTC.

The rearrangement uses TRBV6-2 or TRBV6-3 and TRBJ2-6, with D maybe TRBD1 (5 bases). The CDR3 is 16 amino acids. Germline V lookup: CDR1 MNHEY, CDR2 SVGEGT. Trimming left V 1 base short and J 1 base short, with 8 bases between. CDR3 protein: CASSYFRESGANVLTF. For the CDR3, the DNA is TGTGCCAGCAGTTACTTCAGGGAATCTGGGGCCAACGTCCTGACTTTC.

Here the CDR3 reads CASRIGGSGANVLTF. Here the CDR3 DNA reads TGTGCCAGCAGAATAGGGGGAAGTGGGGCCAACGTCCTGACTTTC. The chain combines TRBV6-5 with TRBJ2-6, with D possibly being TRBD1 (6 bases). The CDR3 runs to 15 residues. The germline gives CDR1 MNHEY, CDR2 SVGAGI. V lost 6 bases to trimming and J lost 3 bases, with 12 bases between them.

CDR3 in amino acids: CASSLDRGGDYNEQFF. The CDR3 bases are TGTGCCAGCAGCCTCGACAGGGGCGGGGATTACAATGAGCAGTTCTTC. V usage is TRBV3-1 (or the pseudogene TRBV3-2) and J usage is TRBJ2-1; TRBD1 agrees at 8 bases. In germline, CDR1 is LGHDT, CDR2 YNNKEL (reference sequence). The CDR3 covers 16 residues. J was trimmed by 4 bases and V by 4 bases; bases with no gene match: 9.